This TCR beta chain was observed in a study of shared clonotypes between healthy human individuals. Per the study methods: From ImmunoSEQ came sequences covering only the junction and carrying no quality scores, so filtering differed. The assay was immunoSEQ multiplex PCR, and TCRdb's table has in-frame clones only and misses some. The V and J calls and clone size come from that table; D and trimming were worked out from the DNA. The sample shows over a million clones, about 84% of them seen only once. This CDR3 spans 18 amino acids. Per germline, CDR1 LNHDA and CDR2 SQIVND (reference sequence). V shed 0 bases and J shed 2 bases, with 16 bases lying between them. Notes on this clone: Its antigen is not known.

Study-level points and caveats: Clonotype sharing across four donors was observed for about 5.2% of naive CD4 clonotypes. The donor pool, a small one, limited the genetic and exposure-history diversity represented. Naive subsets tended to show greater estimated richness than memory subsets.

This clonotype originated in a man younger than 35 in good health. Some clones in this sample may be carry-over from other donors' samples. The chain carries TRBV19 and TRBJ2-2; D ambiguous. Sample: memory CD4+ T cells from PBMCs. Subset specified: CD45RA-negative fraction. For the CDR3, the DNA is TGTGCCAGTAGTATAGAGCTGAATTTTTACCGTAACACCGGGGAGCTGTTTTTT. Amino acid sequence: CASSIELNFYRNTGELFF.